The 27 T cell receptor beta chains in this list originate from one sample, sequenced in a study of blood T cell repertoires in COVID-19. This table comes from immunoSEQ multiplex PCR, and its TCRdb copy is limited to in-frame clones, with some not included. The repertoire holds some 29,000 clones, with 70% to 90% as singletons. The sample taken for sequencing was peripheral blood. All receptors come from a human donor in a cohort sampled during active COVID-19.

The V call is TRBV5-1, the J call TRBJ1-5, with TRBD1 as a possible D gene (5 bases). V was shortened by 1 base and J by 2 bases, with 10 bases between the two germline ends. Germline V gene sequence: CDR1 SGHRS, CDR2 YFSETQ. There are 15 residues in the CDR3. For the CDR3, the DNA is TGCGCCAGCAGCTTGATTTCGGGGGGCAATCAGCCCCAGCATTTT. This encodes CASSLISGGNQPQHF.

J is TRBJ1-1 and V is TRBV29-1; 7 bases fit TRBD1. Germline-derived CDR1 and CDR2 are SQVTM and ANQGSEA. The V segment lost 0 bases and the J segment 5 bases; nucleotides outside the gene matches: 9. The CDR3 totals 15 residues. The CDR3: CSVEDHLTGHTEAFF. CDR3 DNA sequence: TGCAGCGTTGAAGACCATCTGACAGGGCATACTGAAGCTTTCTTT.

This rearrangement joins TRBV27 to TRBJ2-4; 9 bases line up with TRBD1. Germline-derived CDR1 and CDR2 are MNHEY and SMNVEV (reference sequence). V dropped 0 bases and J dropped 1; count of bases not matched to a gene: 10. The CDR3 has 19 amino acids. CDR3: CASSLSTGTGIEAKNIQYF. DNA of the CDR3: TGTGCCAGCAGTTTATCAACCGGGACAGGGATTGAGGCCAAAAACATTCAGTACTTC.

The chain couples TRBV15 to TRBJ1-3, with 7 bases that match TRBD1. Germline loops: CDR1 LNHNV, CDR2 YYDKDF (reference sequence). This CDR3 comprises 15 residues. The V gene end was trimmed by 0 bases and the J gene end by 3 bases; junction bases not matched to a gene: 2. CDR3 in amino acids: CATSREGTVGNTIYF. The CDR3 DNA sequence: TGTGCCACCAGCAGAGAGGGGACAGTTGGAAACACCATATATTTT.

This chain links TRBV19 with TRBJ1-5; D possibly corresponds to TRBD1 (6 bases). Per the germline V gene, CDR1 is LNHDA and CDR2 is SQIVND (reference sequence). V lost 4 bases and J 0 bases, leaving 10 bases between the germline ends. The CDR3 runs to 15 residues. As DNA, the CDR3 is TGTGCCAGTAGTACTCAGGGGTATAGCAATCAGCCCCAGCATTTT. The encoded protein is CASSTQGYSNQPQHF.

The rearrangement uses TRBV7-8 and TRBJ1-6, with D unresolved. This CDR3 spans 14 amino acids. The germline V gene encodes CDR1 SGHVS and CDR2 FQNEAQ. Trimming took 3 bases from V and 6 from J, leaving 9 bases between them. DNA for the CDR3: TGTGCCAGCAGCTTGGGCCAGACTAATTCACCCCTCCACTTT. Translation: CASSLGQTNSPLHF. Complete variable domain (other parts from reference TRBV7-8 and TRBJ1-6): GAGVSQSPRYKVAKRGQDVALRCDPISGHVSLFWYQQALGQGPEFLTYFQNEAQLDKSGLPSDRFFAERPEGSVSTLKIQRTQQEDSAVYLCASSLGQTNSPLHFGNGTRLTVT.

This chain uses TRBV7-3 with TRBJ2-3; tentatively, D is TRBD2 (7 bases). Trimming took 3 bases from V and 4 from J, leaving 14 bases between them. Germline V CDR1 and CDR2: SGHTA, FQGTGA. The CDR3 totals 15 residues. The CDR3 sequence: CASSFGGGGADTQYF. CDR3 coding DNA: TGTGCCAGCAGCTTTGGCGGGGGCGGGGCAGATACGCAGTATTTT.

This chain uses TRBV11-1 with TRBJ2-1, with TRBD2 matching 7 bases. CDR3 length: 14 amino acids. Germline trimming cut 5 bases from V and 5 bases from J; bases unmatched to any gene: 6. Germline loops: CDR1 SGHAT, CDR2 FQDESV (reference sequence). The DNA of the CDR3 is TGTGCCAGCAGCCCCGGGAGGCGTCACAATGAGCAGTTCTTC. Amino acids: CASSPGRRHNEQFF.

CDR3 in amino acids: CASSQDPSVEGETQYF. The CDR3 nucleotides read TGCGCCAGCAGCCAAGATCCCAGCGTGGAGGGAGAGACCCAGTACTTC. The chain has TRBV4-1 and TRBJ2-5; possible D gene TRBD2, 6 bases. Trimming took off 0 bases at V and 4 bases at J, with 15 bases between the two ends. Germline V gene lookup returns CDR1 MGHRA and CDR2 YSYEKL. The CDR3 is 16 amino acids.

The chain links TRBV10-3 to TRBJ2-5; D may be TRBD2 (5 bases). This CDR3 comprises 12 residues. Germline lookup yields CDR1 ENHRY and CDR2 SYGVKD. V was clipped by 6 bases and J by 1 base, with 6 bases between them. In DNA form, the CDR3 reads TGTGCCATCAGGGGGAGCCAAGAGACCCAGTACTTC. This sequence encodes CAIRGSQETQYF.

The chain links TRBV18 to TRBJ2-2; the D gene is possibly TRBD1 (6 bases). V lost 3 bases to trimming and J lost 6 bases, with 11 bases between them. Per germline, CDR1 KGHSH and CDR2 LQKENI. This CDR3 spans 14 amino acids. The CDR3 loop is CASSPLNRAGELFF. The CDR3 nucleotides are TGTGCCAGCTCACCCCTAAACAGGGCCGGGGAGCTGTTTTTT.

The gene calls are TRBV6-2 or TRBV6-3 and TRBJ1-1; 12 positions match TRBD1. The CDR3 contains 21 residues. With 0 bases clipped from V and 0 bases from J, the junction kept 14 bases outside the gene matches. Per germline, CDR1 MNHEY and CDR2 SVGEGT. CDR3 amino acids: CASSYSHQAGTGGFLNTEAFF. CDR3 bases: TGTGCCAGCAGTTACTCACACCAAGCCGGGACAGGGGGCTTCCTGAACACTGAAGCTTTCTTT.

V is TRBV7-9 and J is TRBJ2-2, with a weak D call TRBD1 (6 bases). The germline V and J ends were trimmed by 0 bases and 3 bases, with 11 bases remaining between them. Germline V gene data show CDR1 as SEHNR and CDR2 as FQNEAQ (reference sequence). This CDR3 region has 16 residues. CDR3 nucleotide sequence: TGTGCCAGCAGCTTAGCGAGCAGGGGCGACACCGGGGAGCTGTTTTTT. Its translation: CASSLASRGDTGELFF.

The chain couples TRBV7-9 to TRBJ1-2; D call uncertain. The germline V gene encodes CDR1 SEHNR and CDR2 FQNEAQ (reference sequence). Trimming stripped 8 bases from V and 8 bases from J, with 18 bases between. CDR3 size: 13 residues. The CDR3 DNA reads as TGTGCCAGCCTACCATCGGGGTTGGGGGGCTACACCTTC. It codes for CASLPSGLGGYTF.

The chain links TRBV5-4 to TRBJ2-3; TRBD1 matches at 9 bases. CDR3 length: 14 amino acids. J was trimmed by 4 bases and V by 3 bases; bases with no gene match: 3. The germline CDR1 and CDR2 sequences are SGHNT and YYREEE (reference sequence). In DNA, the CDR3 is TGTGCCAGCAGCTCGGGACAGGGTGCAGATACGCAGTATTTT. Translated, it gives CASSSGQGADTQYF.

The chain uses TRBV7-3 and TRBJ1-1; 7 bases agree with TRBD1. V dropped 4 bases and J dropped 0; count of bases not matched to a gene: 2. CDR1 and CDR2 (germline): SGHTA, FQGTGA. The CDR3 runs 14 residues. The CDR3 loop is CASSSGTVNTEAFF. DNA of the CDR3: TGTGCCAGCAGCTCCGGGACAGTGAACACTGAAGCTTTCTTT.

This chain links TRBV5-1 with TRBJ2-1, with D perhaps TRBD2 (6 bases). CDR3 length: 15 residues. The germline V and J ends were trimmed by 2 bases and 0 bases, with 9 bases remaining between them. CDR1 and CDR2 (germline): SGHRS, YFSETQ. The CDR3 sequence: CASSFAGSSYNEQFF. The CDR3 DNA is TGCGCCAGCAGCTTTGCGGGGAGCTCCTACAATGAGCAGTTCTTC. The complete variable domain, with remaining parts taken from reference TRBV5-1 and TRBJ2-1, reads KAGVTQTPRYLIKTRGQQVTLSCSPISGHRSVSWYQQTPGQGLQFLFEYFSETQRNKGNFPGRFSGRQFSNSRSEMNVSTLELGDSALYLCASSFAGSSYNEQFFGPGTRLTVL.

V is TRBV19 and J is TRBJ2-7; 9 bases fit TRBD1. The V and J ends lost 4 bases and 6 bases, in that order; junction bases with no gene match: 7. CDR1 and CDR2 from the germline V gene are LNHDA and SQIVND (reference sequence). This CDR3 comprises 14 residues. CDR3 nucleotides: TGTGCCAGTAGTAGGGGACAGGGCAACCCCGAGCAGTACTTC. It encodes CASSRGQGNPEQYF.

The count of this clone is one. The sample holds other DNA sequences that translate to the same CDR3. V gene TRBV2 combines with J gene TRBJ1-5; a weak D match, TRBD1 (5 bases). The CDR3 length is 16 residues. Trimming shortened V by 6 bases and J by 0 bases, and 15 bases separated the two germline ends. Germline CDR1 is SNHLY and CDR2 is FYNNEI. The CDR3 DNA is TGTGCCAGCAGGGGTCGGGGGGGACTTAGCAATCAGCCCCAGCATTTT. Its protein product is CASRGRGGLSNQPQHF.

CDR3 in amino acids: CASTQNRVENTIYF. The DNA of the CDR3 is TGTGCCAGCACCCAGAACAGGGTGGAAAACACCATATATTTT. The rearrangement uses TRBV2 and TRBJ1-3, with D possibly TRBD1 on 6 matching bases. Between the trimmed V and J ends, which lost 7 bases and 6 bases, there was a span of 16 bases. Germline V gene lookup returns CDR1 SNHLY and CDR2 FYNNEI. This CDR3 region has 14 residues.

The chain joins TRBV4-2 to TRBJ2-4, with D perhaps matching TRBD2 (5 bases). The CDR3 contains 15 residues. V shed 1 base and J shed 8 bases, with 15 bases lying between them. Germline assignment: CDR1 LGHNA and CDR2 YNFKEQ. CDR3 in amino acids: CASSQGLTGSDIQYF. The DNA for the CDR3 is TGTGCCAGCAGCCAAGGACTGACGGGATCCGACATTCAGTACTTC.

This chain connects TRBV14 to TRBJ1-6, with a possible D match to TRBD1 (6 bases). This CDR3 comprises 13 residues. In germline, CDR1 is SGHDN, CDR2 FVKESK. V was clipped by 3 bases and J by 9 bases, with 9 bases between them. This chain's CDR3 is CASSQGAGSPLHF. CDR3 in DNA: TGTGCCAGCAGCCAGGGGGCTGGTTCACCCCTCCACTTT.

V is TRBV3-1 (or the pseudogene TRBV3-2) and J is TRBJ2-7; tentatively, D is TRBD2 (5 bases). Trimming took off 1 base at V and 2 bases at J, with 9 bases between the two ends. Germline values: CDR1 LGHDT, CDR2 YNNKEL (reference sequence). This CDR3 contains 14 residues. This CDR3 reads CASSQGTGTYEQYF. The CDR3 DNA follows: TGTGCCAGCAGCCAAGGTACGGGAACCTACGAGCAGTACTTC.

The chain recombines TRBV19 with TRBJ1-5; no reliable D call. Trimming took 1 base from V and 5 from J, leaving 12 bases between them. This CDR3 is 15 amino acids long. CDR1 LNHDA and CDR2 SQIVND come from the germline V gene (reference sequence). The CDR3 sequence: CASSIGTVYYQPQHF. The CDR3 region has the DNA TGTGCCAGTAGTATAGGTACCGTTTACTATCAGCCCCAGCATTTT.

This clone appeared a few times. J is TRBJ2-3 and V is TRBV5-1; the D gene is possibly TRBD2 (7 bases). V was clipped by 6 bases and J by 2 bases, with 13 bases between them. Per the germline V gene, CDR1 is SGHRS and CDR2 is YFSETQ. CDR3 length equals 14 residues. For the CDR3, the DNA is TGCGCCAGCAAAGGGGGGGCCCACACAGATACGCAGTATTTT. As protein: CASKGGAHTDTQYF.

This clone appeared a few times. V is TRBV6-5 and J is TRBJ2-4; 8 bases are shared with TRBD1. The V gene's germline CDR1 is MNHEY and CDR2 SVGAGI. V lost 0 bases and J lost 10; bases outside the gene matches: 8. The CDR3 extends over 15 amino acids. The CDR3 DNA is TGTGCCAGCAGTTACTCCGGACAGGGTTTCCATATTCAGTACTTC. Its protein product is CASSYSGQGFHIQYF.

The chain couples TRBV27 to TRBJ2-7; TRBD1 might be the D (8 bases). V was pared by 3 bases and J by 6 bases, with 12 bases between. Germline V gene sequence: CDR1 MNHEY, CDR2 SMNVEV (reference sequence). The CDR3 totals 13 residues. This chain's CDR3 is CASSLHRGGEQYF. CDR3 coding DNA: TGTGCCAGCAGTTTGCACAGGGGGGGCGAGCAGTACTTC.